This T cell receptor (beta chain) appears in the sequencing data of a study of blood T cell repertoires in COVID-19. Study information: Some COVID-19 samples were acute and others convalescent; all came from the United States, Italy and Spain.

The V end was cut by 2 bases, the J end by 3 bases, with 8 bases between. Germline CDR1 MNHNY, CDR2 SVGAGI (reference sequence). The CDR3 sequence is 14 residues long. Study processing details: Using reference gene primer amplification, nucleated cell counts were estimated. Libraries were prepared by immunoSEQ multiplex PCR; TCRdb keeps only in-frame clonotypes and omits some of them. V and J calls and clone size are those listed in that table; D and trimming were worked out from the DNA. The table records 95,000 to 110,000 clones, about 90% of them present only once. The receptor was derived from a human donor in a cohort sampled during active COVID-19. The chain has TRBV6-6 and TRBJ1-5; D gene uncertain. Sequencing was performed on peripheral blood. The CDR3, as DNA: TGTGCCAGCAGTTACGTCCAGGACAATCAGCCCCAGCATTTT. It translates to CASSYVQDNQPQHF.